The sequence of this T cell receptor beta chain was determined in a study of radiotherapy plus CTLA-4 blockade in lung cancer. About the study: Objective responses arose in over 15% of patients, and approximately 28% experienced disease control.

Those patients who had chemo-refractory metastatic non-small-cell lung cancer were given focal radiation along with CTLA-4 blockade through ipilimumab. A remark on this clone: What it binds is unknown.

Study results and caveats: Peripheral blood showed expansion of tumor-derived TCR clones after radiotherapy and ipilimumab. According to reports, early shifts in blood T cell clones, alongside interferon-beta, forecast response most accurately.

The data were produced by immunoSEQ multiplex PCR, yet TCRdb's version contains in-frame clones alone and is incomplete. This sample has 70,000 to 90,000 clones, with around 81% found just once. Germline CDR1 is MNHEY and CDR2 is SVGAGI. V was clipped by 8 bases and J by 6 bases, with 16 bases between them. The length of the CDR3 is 13 residues. The chain uses TRBV6-5 and TRBJ1-1; TRBD1 might be the D (5 bases). The specimen comprised peripheral blood, sampled from a patient treated with radiotherapy plus ipilimumab. The receptor was derived from a human donor with non-small cell lung cancer whose response to radiotherapy plus ipilimumab could not be evaluated. Some clones in this sample may be carry-over from other donors' samples. The CDR3 reads CASAPPGFAEAFF. CDR3 DNA: TGTGCCAGCGCCCCCCCAGGGTTCGCTGAAGCTTTCTTT.